The present TCR beta chain was sequenced within a study of T cell repertoires in cytomegalovirus infection. About the study: Public TCR beta signature analysis indicated the presence of both CMV infection and matching HLA type.

TCRdb redid the calling of the reads with MiXCR, one entry per CDR3 protein. This table holds fewer than 350,000 distinct CDR3 sequences, around a tenth found once. The CDR3 consists of 16 residues. The V and J ends lost 2 bases and 0 bases respectively, with 10 bases between them. Germline CDR1 MNHEY, CDR2 SVGEGT. This clonotype has a handful of counts. The source material was PBMCs. The TCR was taken from a human donor in good health (CMV status not recorded). Some clones in this sample may be carry-over from other donors' samples. The rearrangement joins TRBV6-2 or TRBV6-3 to TRBJ2-2; possibly TRBD1 for D (5 bases). CDR3 bases: TGTGCCAGCAGTTACGGGGCTCGGGCGAACACCGGGGAGCTGTTTTTT. Residues: CASSYGARANTGELFF.